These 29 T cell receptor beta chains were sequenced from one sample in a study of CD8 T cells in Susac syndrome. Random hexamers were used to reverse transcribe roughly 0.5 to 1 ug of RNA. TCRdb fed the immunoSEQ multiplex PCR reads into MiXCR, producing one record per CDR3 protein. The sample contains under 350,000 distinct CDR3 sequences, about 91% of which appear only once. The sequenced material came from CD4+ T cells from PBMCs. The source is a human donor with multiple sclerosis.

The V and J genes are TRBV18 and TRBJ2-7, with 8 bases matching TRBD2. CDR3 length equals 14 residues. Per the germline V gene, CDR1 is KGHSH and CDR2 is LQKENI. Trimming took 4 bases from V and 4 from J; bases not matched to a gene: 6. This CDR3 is CASSLIGLAYEQYF. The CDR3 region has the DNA TGTGCCAGCTCACTCATCGGACTAGCTTACGAGCAGTACTTC.

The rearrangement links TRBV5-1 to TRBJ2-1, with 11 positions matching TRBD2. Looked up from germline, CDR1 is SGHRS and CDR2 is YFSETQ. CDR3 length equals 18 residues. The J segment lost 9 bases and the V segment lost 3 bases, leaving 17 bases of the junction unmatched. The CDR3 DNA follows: TGCGCCAGCAGCTCCCGGGCCACTAGCGGGAGAGGCTTGGGTGAGCAGTTCTTC. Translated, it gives CASSSRATSGRGLGEQFF. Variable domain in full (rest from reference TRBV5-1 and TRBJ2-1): KAGVTQTPRYLIKTRGQQVTLSCSPISGHRSVSWYQQTPGQGLQFLFEYFSETQRNKGNFPGRFSGRQFSNSRSEMNVSTLELGDSALYLCASSSRATSGRGLGEQFFGPGTRLTVL.

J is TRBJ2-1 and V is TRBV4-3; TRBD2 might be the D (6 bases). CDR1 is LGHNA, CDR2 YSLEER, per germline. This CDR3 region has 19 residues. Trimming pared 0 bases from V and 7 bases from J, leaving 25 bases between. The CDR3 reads CASSQDPPRVAVGLNEQFF. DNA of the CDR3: TGCGCCAGCAGCCAAGACCCCCCGAGGGTAGCGGTTGGGTTGAATGAGCAGTTCTTC.

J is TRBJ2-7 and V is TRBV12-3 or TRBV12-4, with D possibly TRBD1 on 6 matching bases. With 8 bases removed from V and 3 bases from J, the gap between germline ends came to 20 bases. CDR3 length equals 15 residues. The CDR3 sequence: CASSTQGSRGYEQYF. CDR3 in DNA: TGTGCCAGCTCGACCCAGGGGTCACGGGGCTACGAGCAGTACTTC.

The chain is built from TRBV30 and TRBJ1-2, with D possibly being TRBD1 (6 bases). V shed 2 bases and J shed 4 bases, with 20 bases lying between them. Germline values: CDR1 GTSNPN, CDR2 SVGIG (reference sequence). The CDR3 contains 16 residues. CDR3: CAWSRTRGAQLYGYTF. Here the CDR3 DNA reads TGTGCCTGGAGTAGAACCAGGGGCGCCCAGCTCTATGGCTACACCTTC.

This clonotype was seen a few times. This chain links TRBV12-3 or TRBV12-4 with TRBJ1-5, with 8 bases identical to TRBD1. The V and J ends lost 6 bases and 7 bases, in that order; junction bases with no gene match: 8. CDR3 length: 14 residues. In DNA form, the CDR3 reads TGTGCCAGCAGCCCAGGACAGGGTAGCCAGCCCCAGCATTTT. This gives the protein CASSPGQGSQPQHF.

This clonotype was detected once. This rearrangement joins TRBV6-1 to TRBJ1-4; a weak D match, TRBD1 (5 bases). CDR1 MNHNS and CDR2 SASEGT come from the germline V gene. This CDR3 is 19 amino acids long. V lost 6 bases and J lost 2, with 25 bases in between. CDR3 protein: CASRSGAGTPRSTNEKLFF. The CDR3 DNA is TGTGCCAGCAGAAGCGGCGCCGGGACCCCCCGGTCCACTAATGAAAAACTGTTTTTT.

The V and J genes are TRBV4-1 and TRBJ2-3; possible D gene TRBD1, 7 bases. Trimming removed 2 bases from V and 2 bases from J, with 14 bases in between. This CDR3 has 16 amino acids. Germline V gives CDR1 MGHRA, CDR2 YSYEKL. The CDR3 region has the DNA TGCGCCAGCAGCCAAACTCAGGGGGGTGTCACAGATACGCAGTATTTT. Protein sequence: CASSQTQGGVTDTQYF.

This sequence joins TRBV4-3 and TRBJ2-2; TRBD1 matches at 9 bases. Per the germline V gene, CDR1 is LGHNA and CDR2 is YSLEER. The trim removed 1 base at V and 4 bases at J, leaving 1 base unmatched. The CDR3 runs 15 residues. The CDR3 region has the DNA TGCGCCAGCAGCCAAGTGACAGGGGGCACCGGGGAGCTGTTTTTT. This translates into CASSQVTGGTGELFF.

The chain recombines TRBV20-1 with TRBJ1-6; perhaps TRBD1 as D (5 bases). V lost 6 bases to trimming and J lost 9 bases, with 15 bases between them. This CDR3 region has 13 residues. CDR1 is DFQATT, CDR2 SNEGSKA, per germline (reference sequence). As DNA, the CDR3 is TGCAGTGCAAGGGGCCTGCCGGGTTCACCCCTCCACTTT. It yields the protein CSARGLPGSPLHF.

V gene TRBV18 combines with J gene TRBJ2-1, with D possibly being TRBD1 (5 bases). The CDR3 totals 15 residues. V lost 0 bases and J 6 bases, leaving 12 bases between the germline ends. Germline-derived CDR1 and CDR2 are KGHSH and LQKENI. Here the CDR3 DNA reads TGTGCCAGCTCACCACCAGGGGATCGGCGCAATGAGCAGTTCTTC. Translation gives CASSPPGDRRNEQFF.

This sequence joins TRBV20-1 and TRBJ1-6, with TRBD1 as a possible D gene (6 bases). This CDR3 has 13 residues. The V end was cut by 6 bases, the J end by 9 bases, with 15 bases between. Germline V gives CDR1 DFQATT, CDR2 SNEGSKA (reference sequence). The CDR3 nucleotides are TGCAGTGCCATCGGGACACGTAGTTCACCCCTCCACTTT. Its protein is CSAIGTRSSPLHF.

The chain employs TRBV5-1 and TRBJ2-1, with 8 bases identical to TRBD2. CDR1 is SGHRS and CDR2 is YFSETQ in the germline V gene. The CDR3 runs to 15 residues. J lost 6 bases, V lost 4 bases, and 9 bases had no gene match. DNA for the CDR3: TGCGCCAGCAGCCCGCTACCCAGCGGGGGCAATGAGCAGTTCTTC. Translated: CASSPLPSGGNEQFF.

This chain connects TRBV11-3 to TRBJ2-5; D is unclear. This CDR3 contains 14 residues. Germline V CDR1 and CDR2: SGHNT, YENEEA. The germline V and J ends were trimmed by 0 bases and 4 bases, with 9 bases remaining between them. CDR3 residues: CASSLEKRGETQYF. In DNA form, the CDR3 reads TGTGCCAGCAGCTTAGAAAAGCGTGGAGAGACCCAGTACTTC.

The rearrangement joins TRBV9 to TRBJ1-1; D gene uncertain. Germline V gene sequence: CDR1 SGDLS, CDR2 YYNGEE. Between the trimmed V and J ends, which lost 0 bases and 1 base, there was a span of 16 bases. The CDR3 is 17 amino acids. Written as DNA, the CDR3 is TGTGCCAGCAGCGTAGGCCTTTGGACGGAAAGGAACACTGAAGCTTTCTTT. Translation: CASSVGLWTERNTEAFF.

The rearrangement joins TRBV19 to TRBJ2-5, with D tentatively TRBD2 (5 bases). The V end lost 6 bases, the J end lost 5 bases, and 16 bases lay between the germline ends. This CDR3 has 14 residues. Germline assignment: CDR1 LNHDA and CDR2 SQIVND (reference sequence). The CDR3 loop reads CASSAQDGVETQYF. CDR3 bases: TGTGCCAGTAGCGCGCAGGACGGGGTCGAGACCCAGTACTTC.

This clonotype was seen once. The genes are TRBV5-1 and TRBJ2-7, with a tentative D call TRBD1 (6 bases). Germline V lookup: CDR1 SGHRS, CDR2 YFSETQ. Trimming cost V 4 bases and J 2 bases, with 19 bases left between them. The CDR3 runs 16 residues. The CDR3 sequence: CASSPTPDRNPYEQYF. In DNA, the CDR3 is TGCGCCAGCAGCCCGACTCCTGACAGGAACCCCTACGAGCAGTACTTC.

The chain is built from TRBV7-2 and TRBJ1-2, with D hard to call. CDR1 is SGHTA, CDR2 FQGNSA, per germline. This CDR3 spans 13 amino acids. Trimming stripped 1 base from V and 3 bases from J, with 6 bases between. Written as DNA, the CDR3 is TGTGCCAGCAGCTTAGGGGTAGACTATGGCTACACCTTC. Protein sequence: CASSLGVDYGYTF.

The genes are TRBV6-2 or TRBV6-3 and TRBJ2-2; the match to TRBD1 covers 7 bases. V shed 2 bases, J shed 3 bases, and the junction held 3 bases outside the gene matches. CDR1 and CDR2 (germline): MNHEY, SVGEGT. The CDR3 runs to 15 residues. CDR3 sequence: CASSYGQADTGELFF. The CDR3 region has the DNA TGTGCCAGCAGTTACGGACAGGCGGACACCGGGGAGCTGTTTTTT.

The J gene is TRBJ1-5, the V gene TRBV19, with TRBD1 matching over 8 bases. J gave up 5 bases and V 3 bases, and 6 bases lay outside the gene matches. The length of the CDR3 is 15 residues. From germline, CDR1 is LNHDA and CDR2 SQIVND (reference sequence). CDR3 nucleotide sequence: TGTGCCAGTAGTATCAGGGGGCCAGGCGATCAGCCCCAGCATTTT. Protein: CASSIRGPGDQPQHF.

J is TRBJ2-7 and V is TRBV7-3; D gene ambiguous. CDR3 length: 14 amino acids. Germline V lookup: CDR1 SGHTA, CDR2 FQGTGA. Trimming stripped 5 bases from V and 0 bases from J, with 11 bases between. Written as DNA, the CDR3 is TGTGCCAGCAGCACCGACGGCTTCTCCTACGAGCAGTACTTC. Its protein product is CASSTDGFSYEQYF.

CDR3 nucleotide sequence: TGTGCCAGCAGCCCGACAGGGGTCTGGGGGGAAAAACTGTTTTTT. Translating gives CASSPTGVWGEKLFF. The chain joins TRBV14 to TRBJ1-4, with TRBD1 matching over 8 bases. Trimming cost V 4 bases and J 8 bases; bases outside gene matches: 9. There are 15 residues in the CDR3. Germline CDR1 reads SGHDN; CDR2 reads FVKESK.

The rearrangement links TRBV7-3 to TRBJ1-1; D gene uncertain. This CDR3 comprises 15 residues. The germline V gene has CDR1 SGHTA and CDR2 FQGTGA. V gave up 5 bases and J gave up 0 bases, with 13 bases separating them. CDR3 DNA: TGTGCCAGCAGCCGGCACGGCCCCATGAACACTGAAGCTTTCTTT. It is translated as CASSRHGPMNTEAFF. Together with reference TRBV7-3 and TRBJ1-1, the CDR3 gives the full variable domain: GAGVSQTPSNKVTEKGKYVELRCDPISGHTALYWYRQSLGQGPEFLIYFQGTGAADDSGLPNDRFFAVRPEGSVSTLKIQRTERGDSAVYLCASSRHGPMNTEAFFGQGTRLTVV.

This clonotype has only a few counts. Here the CDR3 reads CATSDLGQDYTF. CDR3 nucleotide sequence: TGTGCCACCAGTGATTTGGGACAGGACTACACCTTC. The V call is TRBV24-1, the J call TRBJ1-2; TRBD1 agrees at 7 bases. V dropped 0 bases and J dropped 10; count of bases not matched to a gene: 1. Germline V gene sequence: CDR1 KGHDR, CDR2 SFDVKD. CDR3 length: 12 amino acids.

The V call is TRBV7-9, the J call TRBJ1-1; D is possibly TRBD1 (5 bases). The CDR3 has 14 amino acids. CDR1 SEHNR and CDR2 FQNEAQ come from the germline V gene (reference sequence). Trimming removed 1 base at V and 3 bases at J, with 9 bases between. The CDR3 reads CASSLGREHTEAFF. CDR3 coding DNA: TGTGCCAGCAGCTTAGGCAGGGAACACACTGAAGCTTTCTTT.

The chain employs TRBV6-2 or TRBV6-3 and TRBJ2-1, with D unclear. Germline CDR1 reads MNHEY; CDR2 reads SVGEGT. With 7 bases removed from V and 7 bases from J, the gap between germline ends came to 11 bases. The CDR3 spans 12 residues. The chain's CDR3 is CASNDPGNEQFF. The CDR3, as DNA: TGTGCCAGCAACGACCCTGGGAATGAGCAGTTCTTC.

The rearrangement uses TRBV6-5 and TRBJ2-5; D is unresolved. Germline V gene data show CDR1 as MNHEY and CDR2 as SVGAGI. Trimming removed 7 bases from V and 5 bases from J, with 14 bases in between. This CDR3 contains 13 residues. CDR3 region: CASTGPLGETQYF. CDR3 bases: TGTGCCAGCACCGGCCCGCTGGGGGAGACCCAGTACTTC.

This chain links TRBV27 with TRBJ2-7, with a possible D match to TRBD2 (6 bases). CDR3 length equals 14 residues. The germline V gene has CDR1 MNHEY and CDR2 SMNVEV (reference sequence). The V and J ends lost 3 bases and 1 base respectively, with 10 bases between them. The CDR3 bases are TGTGCCAGCAGTTTCTCGGAGGGGTCCTACGAGCAGTACTTC. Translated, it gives CASSFSEGSYEQYF.

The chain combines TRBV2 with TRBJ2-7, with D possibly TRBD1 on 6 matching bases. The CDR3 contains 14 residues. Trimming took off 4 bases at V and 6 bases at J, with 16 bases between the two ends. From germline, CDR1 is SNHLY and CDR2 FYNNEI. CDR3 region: CASSGQVSQSEQYF. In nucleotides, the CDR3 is TGTGCCAGCAGTGGACAGGTTTCGCAATCCGAGCAGTACTTC. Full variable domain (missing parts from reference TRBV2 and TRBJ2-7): EPEVTQTPSHQVTQMGQEVILRCVPISNHLYFYWYRQILGQKVEFLVSFYNNEISEKSEIFDDQFSVERPDGSNFTLKIRSTKLEDSAMYFCASSGQVSQSEQYFGPGTRLTVT.